This entry lists 18 T cell receptor beta chains sequenced from one sample in a study of blood T cell repertoires in COVID-19. Measured with immunoSEQ multiplex PCR; TCRdb has only the in-frame clones, and not every one. The sample has fewer than 60,000 clones; over 80% are singletons. The sample taken for sequencing was peripheral blood. The receptors shown here come from a man younger than 40 with COVID-19, enrolled during active disease.

The genes are TRBV6-2 or TRBV6-3 and TRBJ2-1, with 13 bases lining up with TRBD2. Germline V gene data show CDR1 as MNHEY and CDR2 as SVGEGT. The trim removed 6 bases at V and 5 bases at J, leaving 7 bases unmatched. The CDR3 extends over 16 amino acids. The chain's CDR3 is CASRPPGLAGNNEQFF. CDR3 DNA sequence: TGTGCCAGCAGACCTCCGGGACTAGCGGGGAACAATGAGCAGTTCTTC.

The rearrangement joins TRBV24-1 to TRBJ2-7, with 7 bases matching TRBD1. Trimming at V came to 12 bases and at J to 4 bases, leaving 23 bases not matched to a gene. Per germline, CDR1 KGHDR and CDR2 SFDVKD. The CDR3 runs to 17 residues. The CDR3 DNA is TGTGCCGCCCTGACATCCGCGGACAGGATCTTATTTTACGAGCAGTACTTC. Encoded protein: CAALTSADRILFYEQYF.

The chain is built from TRBV5-4 and TRBJ1-1; maybe TRBD1 (5 bases). Germline V lookup: CDR1 SGHNT, CDR2 YYREEE (reference sequence). CDR3 length: 15 residues. V gave up 0 bases and J gave up 4 bases, with 13 bases separating them. The CDR3 spells CASSLALQGGTEAFF. As DNA, the CDR3 is TGTGCCAGCAGCTTGGCCCTGCAGGGAGGCACTGAAGCTTTCTTT.

The V call is TRBV19, the J call TRBJ1-5; 9 bases are a match to TRBD1. The germline V gene has CDR1 LNHDA and CDR2 SQIVND (reference sequence). The CDR3 sequence is 14 residues long. The trim removed 7 bases at V and 6 bases at J, leaving 7 bases unmatched. This chain's CDR3 is CASTPGTGIQPQHF. The CDR3 region has the DNA TGTGCCAGTACCCCCGGGACAGGGATTCAGCCCCAGCATTTT.

The CDR3 reads CASSYEGARQGEQYF. The CDR3 region has the DNA TGTGCCAGCAGTTATGAGGGGGCTCGACAAGGCGAGCAGTACTTC. The chain has TRBV6-6 and TRBJ2-7, with 7 bases fitting TRBD1. V gave up 3 bases and J gave up 6 bases; unmatched junction bases: 11. The length of the CDR3 is 15 residues. The V gene's germline CDR1 is MNHNY and CDR2 SVGAGI (reference sequence).

This chain links TRBV5-1 with TRBJ2-5; 10 bases are a match to TRBD1. V was pared by 3 bases and J by 1 base, with 3 bases of the junction left unmatched. Germline CDR1 and CDR2: SGHRS and YFSETQ. This CDR3 is 15 amino acids long. The CDR3 region has the DNA TGCGCCAGCAGCTCGGGACAGGGGATCCAAGAGACCCAGTACTTC. Translation gives CASSSGQGIQETQYF.

The sample holds one count of this clone. The chain has TRBV5-4 and TRBJ2-3; D is undetermined. CDR1 and CDR2 (germline): SGHNT, YYREEE (reference sequence). The CDR3 has 12 amino acids. Trimming stripped 1 base from V and 9 bases from J, with 9 bases between. The CDR3 DNA reads as TGTGCCAGCAGCTTGACGGCAGGCACGCAGTATTTT. It translates to CASSLTAGTQYF. Full variable domain (outside the CDR3, taken from reference TRBV5-4 and TRBJ2-3): ETGVTQSPTHLIKTRGQQVTLRCSSQSGHNTVSWYQQALGQGPQFIFQYYREEENGRGNFPPRFSGLQFPNYSSELNVNALELDDSALYLCASSLTAGTQYFGPGTRLTVL.

The chain has TRBV7-3 and TRBJ2-7, with D tentatively TRBD2 (6 bases). In germline, CDR1 is SGHTA, CDR2 FQGTGA. V lost 2 bases and J lost 0, with 11 bases in between. The CDR3 has 15 residues. CDR3 region: CASSLCGASSYEQYF. CDR3 sequence (DNA): TGTGCCAGCAGCTTATGCGGGGCCAGCTCCTACGAGCAGTACTTC.

The gene calls are TRBV6-4 and TRBJ2-5, with TRBD2 matching over 12 bases. The CDR3 loop spans 14 amino acids. CDR1 and CDR2 from the germline V gene are MRHNA and SNTAGT. With 4 bases clipped from V and 3 bases from J, the junction kept 0 bases outside the gene matches. As DNA, the CDR3 is TGTGCCAGCAGTGGGACTAGCGGGAAAGAGACCCAGTACTTC. This encodes CASSGTSGKETQYF.

This clone was found a few times. V usage is TRBV27 and J usage is TRBJ2-7; possibly TRBD2 for D (7 bases). The CDR3 covers 13 residues. The V end was cut by 3 bases, the J end by 5 bases, with 11 bases between. CDR1 is MNHEY and CDR2 is SMNVEV in the germline V gene (reference sequence). CDR3 bases: TGTGCCAGCAGTTTGGGGGGGCTGGACGAGCAGTACTTC. As protein: CASSLGGLDEQYF.

CDR3 sequence reads: CAWSRDYPDTQYF. The DNA of the CDR3 is TGTGCCTGGAGTAGGGACTACCCAGATACGCAGTATTTT. The chain links TRBV30 to TRBJ2-3, with 7 bases aligning to TRBD2. CDR1 is GTSNPN, CDR2 SVGIG, per germline (reference sequence). CDR3 length: 13 amino acids. V was clipped by 2 bases and J by 4 bases; unmatched bases: 3.

This clone was detected only once. The rearrangement links TRBV5-6 to TRBJ1-1; 8 nucleotides align to TRBD1. J was trimmed by 0 bases and V by 4 bases; bases with no gene match: 8. CDR3 length: 16 amino acids. CDR1 is SGHDT, CDR2 YYEEEE, per germline. The CDR3 DNA follows: TGTGCCAGCAGCGCAGCAGGGGGCTGGATGAACACTGAAGCTTTCTTT. It codes for CASSAAGGWMNTEAFF.

The chain combines TRBV27 with TRBJ2-5, with TRBD1 as a possible D gene (6 bases). Trimming removed 5 bases from V and 2 bases from J, with 15 bases in between. This CDR3 has 15 amino acids. CDR1 is MNHEY and CDR2 is SMNVEV in the germline V gene (reference sequence). The CDR3: CASSPRGHPQETQYF. The CDR3, as DNA: TGTGCCAGCAGTCCCCGGGGACATCCGCAAGAGACCCAGTACTTC.

V usage is TRBV5-4 and J usage is TRBJ2-7, with TRBD2 matching 9 bases. Germline lookup yields CDR1 SGHNT and CDR2 YYREEE (reference sequence). V gave up 2 bases and J gave up 4 bases; unmatched junction bases: 4. There are 14 residues in the CDR3. The CDR3 sequence is CASSFGSGSYEQYF. The CDR3 DNA follows: TGTGCCAGCAGCTTTGGTAGCGGGAGTTACGAGCAGTACTTC.

The V gene is TRBV28, the J gene TRBJ1-2; 8 nucleotides match TRBD1. The germline CDR1 and CDR2 sequences are MDHEN and SYDVKM. Trimming cost V 1 base and J 8 bases; bases outside gene matches: 9. This CDR3 comprises 15 residues. The CDR3 region has the DNA TGTGCCAGCAGTTTATCCCACCGGACAGGGCAAGGCTACACCTTC. Encoded protein: CASSLSHRTGQGYTF.

The rearrangement uses TRBV7-9 and TRBJ2-2, with D possibly being TRBD2 (5 bases). This CDR3 contains 15 residues. Deletions cut 5 bases from V and 7 bases from J, with 17 bases between. Germline lookup yields CDR1 SEHNR and CDR2 FQNEAQ (reference sequence). CDR3: CASSPRTGSGGELFF. The CDR3 bases are TGTGCCAGCAGCCCACGGACTGGCTCTGGCGGGGAGCTGTTTTTT.

The chain combines TRBV28 with TRBJ2-3; the match to TRBD2 covers 11 bases. The CDR3 is 17 amino acids. Germline V lookup: CDR1 MDHEN, CDR2 SYDVKM. V was pared by 2 bases and J by 6 bases, with 10 bases of the junction left unmatched. The CDR3 loop reads CASSLIAGGRLWDTQYF. For the CDR3, the DNA is TGTGCCAGCAGTTTAATAGCGGGAGGGCGTTTATGGGATACGCAGTATTTT.

The rearrangement joins TRBV6-2 or TRBV6-3 to TRBJ1-2, with D possibly TRBD1 on 5 matching bases. The V and J ends lost 2 bases and 1 base respectively, with 17 bases between them. Germline-derived CDR1 and CDR2 are MNHEY and SVGEGT. The CDR3 runs to 17 residues. The DNA of the CDR3 is TGTGCCAGCAGTTACCTTAGCCTCAGGGAAGGTAACTATGGCTACACCTTC. Its protein product is CASSYLSLREGNYGYTF.